This TCR beta chain came from a study of tumor-infiltrating lymphocytes in primary liver carcinoma. Constant-region priming of roughly 500 ng total RNA yielded TCR beta cDNA. TCR beta libraries came from three nested multiplex PCR rounds using slightly modified ARM-PCR. Running roughly 10 cycles apiece, the first two PCR rounds relied on TRBV1-TRBV30 forward primers together with a C-beta reverse primer. TCRdb recomputed calls from the multiplex PCR reads with MiXCR, one row per CDR3 protein. This repertoire shows 300,000 to 400,000 distinct CDR3 sequences, less than 70% found once; its top ten account for about 6.1%. Blood RNA originated from unsorted whole blood, with germline DNA additionally extracted. The table lists this clonotype with many counts. It may be a read error: a sequence one base away is much more abundant. V lost 4 bases and J lost 5; bases outside the gene matches: 7. CDR1 and CDR2 (germline): SGHAT, FQDESV (reference sequence). CDR3 length: 15 residues.

The sequenced sample was peripheral blood. The chain links TRBV11-1 to TRBJ2-1, with 8 bases identical to TRBD2. The sequence was collected from a man in his forties or fifties with primary liver carcinoma and hepatitis B virus infection. CDR3 protein: CASSSSGSAHNEQFF. The DNA for the CDR3 is TGTGCCAGCAGCTCGAGCGGGAGTGCCCACAATGAGCAGTTCTTC.